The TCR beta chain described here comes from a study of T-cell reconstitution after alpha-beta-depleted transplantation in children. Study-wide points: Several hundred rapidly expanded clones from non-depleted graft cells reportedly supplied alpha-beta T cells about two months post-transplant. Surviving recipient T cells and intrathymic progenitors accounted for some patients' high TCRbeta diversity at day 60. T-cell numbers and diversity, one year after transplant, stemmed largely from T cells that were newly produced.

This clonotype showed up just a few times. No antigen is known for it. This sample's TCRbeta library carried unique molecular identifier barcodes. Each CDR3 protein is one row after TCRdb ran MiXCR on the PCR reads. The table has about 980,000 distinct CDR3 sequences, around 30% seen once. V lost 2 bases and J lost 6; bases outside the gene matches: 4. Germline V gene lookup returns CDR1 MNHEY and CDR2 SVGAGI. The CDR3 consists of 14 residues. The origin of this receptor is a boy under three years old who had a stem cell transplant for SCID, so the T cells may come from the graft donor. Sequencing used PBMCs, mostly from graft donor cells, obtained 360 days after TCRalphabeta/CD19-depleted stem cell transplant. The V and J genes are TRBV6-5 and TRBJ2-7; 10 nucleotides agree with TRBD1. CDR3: CASSYATGGFEQYF. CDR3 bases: TGTGCCAGCAGTTACGCGACAGGGGGCTTCGAGCAGTACTTC.